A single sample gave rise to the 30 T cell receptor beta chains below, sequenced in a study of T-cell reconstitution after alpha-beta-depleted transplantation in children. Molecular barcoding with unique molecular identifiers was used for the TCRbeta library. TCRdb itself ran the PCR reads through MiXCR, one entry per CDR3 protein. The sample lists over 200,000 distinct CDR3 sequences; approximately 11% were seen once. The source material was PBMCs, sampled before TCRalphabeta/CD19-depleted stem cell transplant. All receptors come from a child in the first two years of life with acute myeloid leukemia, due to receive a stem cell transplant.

Written as DNA, the CDR3 is TGTGCCAGCAGTTACAGACTAGCGGGACCTCGCGAAGATACGCAGTATTTT. Protein: CASSYRLAGPREDTQYF. V is TRBV28 and J is TRBJ2-3; 11 bases line up with TRBD2. V shed 4 bases and J 5 bases; nucleotides not matched to a gene: 11. Germline V gene lookup returns CDR1 MDHEN and CDR2 SYDVKM. The CDR3 is 17 residues long. Complete variable domain (other parts from reference TRBV28 and TRBJ2-3): DVKVTQSSRYLVKRTGEKVFLECVQDMDHENMFWYRQDPGLGLRLIYFSYDVKMKEKGDIPEGYSVSREKKERFSLILESASTNQTSMYLCASSYRLAGPREDTQYFGPGTRLTVL.

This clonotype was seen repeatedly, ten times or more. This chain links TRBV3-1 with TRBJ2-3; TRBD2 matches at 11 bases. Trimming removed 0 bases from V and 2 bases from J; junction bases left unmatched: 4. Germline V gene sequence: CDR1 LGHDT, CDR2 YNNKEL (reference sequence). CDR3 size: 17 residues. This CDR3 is CASSQEGTSGATDTQYF. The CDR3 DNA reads TGTGCCAGCAGCCAAGAGGGGACTAGCGGAGCCACAGATACGCAGTATTTT.

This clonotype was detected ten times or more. The CDR3 DNA reads as TGTGCCAGCAGTGACAGGGTTCAGCCCCAGCATTTT. Translating it yields CASSDRVQPQHF. The chain joins TRBV2 to TRBJ1-5; maybe TRBD1 (5 bases). Germline-derived CDR1 and CDR2 are SNHLY and FYNNEI. Between the trimmed V and J ends, which lost 3 bases and 6 bases, there was a span of 6 bases. The CDR3 has 12 residues.

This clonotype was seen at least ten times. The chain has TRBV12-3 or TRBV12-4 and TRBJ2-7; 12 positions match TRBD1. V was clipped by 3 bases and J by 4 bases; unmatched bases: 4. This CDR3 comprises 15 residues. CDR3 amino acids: CASSLGTGGWYEQYF. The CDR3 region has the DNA TGTGCCAGCAGTTTGGGGACAGGGGGCTGGTACGAGCAGTACTTC.

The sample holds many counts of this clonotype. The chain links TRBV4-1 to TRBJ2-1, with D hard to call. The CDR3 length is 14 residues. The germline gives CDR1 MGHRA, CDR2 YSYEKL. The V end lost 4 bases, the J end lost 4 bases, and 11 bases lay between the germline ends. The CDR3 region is CASSRGTGYNEQFF. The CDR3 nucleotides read TGCGCCAGCAGCCGCGGAACGGGTTACAATGAGCAGTTCTTC.

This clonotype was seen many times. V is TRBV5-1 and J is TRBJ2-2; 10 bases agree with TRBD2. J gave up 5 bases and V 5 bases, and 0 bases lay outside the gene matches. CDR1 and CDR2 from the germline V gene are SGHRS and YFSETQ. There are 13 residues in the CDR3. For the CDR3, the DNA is TGCGCCAGCAGGACTAGCGGGACCGGGGAGCTGTTTTTT. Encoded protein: CASRTSGTGELFF.

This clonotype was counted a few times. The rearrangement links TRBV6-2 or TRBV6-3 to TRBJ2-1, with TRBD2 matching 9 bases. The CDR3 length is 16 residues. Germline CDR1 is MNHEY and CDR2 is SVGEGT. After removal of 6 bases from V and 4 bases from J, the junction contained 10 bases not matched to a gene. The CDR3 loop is CASRPPGLAVYNEQFF. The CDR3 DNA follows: TGTGCCAGCAGACCTCCGGGACTAGCCGTTTACAATGAGCAGTTCTTC.

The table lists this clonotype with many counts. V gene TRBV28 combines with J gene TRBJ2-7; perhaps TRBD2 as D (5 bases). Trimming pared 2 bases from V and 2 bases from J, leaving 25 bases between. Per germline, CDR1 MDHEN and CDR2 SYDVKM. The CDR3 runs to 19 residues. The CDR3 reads CASSLISLGRAVRAYEQYF. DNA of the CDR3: TGTGCCAGCAGTTTAATCTCCCTGGGTCGAGCGGTGAGGGCCTACGAGCAGTACTTC. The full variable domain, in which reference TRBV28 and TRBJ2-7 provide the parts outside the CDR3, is DVKVTQSSRYLVKRTGEKVFLECVQDMDHENMFWYRQDPGLGLRLIYFSYDVKMKEKGDIPEGYSVSREKKERFSLILESASTNQTSMYLCASSLISLGRAVRAYEQYFGPGTRLTVT.

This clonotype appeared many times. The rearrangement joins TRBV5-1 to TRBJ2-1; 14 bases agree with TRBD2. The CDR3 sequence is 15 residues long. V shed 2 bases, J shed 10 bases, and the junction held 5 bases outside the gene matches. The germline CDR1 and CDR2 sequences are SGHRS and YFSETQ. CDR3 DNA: TGCGCCAGCAGCTTCGGGACTAGCGGGAGAGAGGAGCAGTTCTTC. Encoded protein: CASSFGTSGREEQFF.

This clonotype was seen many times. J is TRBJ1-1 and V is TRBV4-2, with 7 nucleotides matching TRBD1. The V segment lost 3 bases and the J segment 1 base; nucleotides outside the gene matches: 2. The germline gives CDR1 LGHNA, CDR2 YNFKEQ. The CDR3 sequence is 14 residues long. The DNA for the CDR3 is TGTGCCAGCAGCCAGCCAGGGGGGAACACTGAAGCTTTCTTT. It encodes CASSQPGGNTEAFF.

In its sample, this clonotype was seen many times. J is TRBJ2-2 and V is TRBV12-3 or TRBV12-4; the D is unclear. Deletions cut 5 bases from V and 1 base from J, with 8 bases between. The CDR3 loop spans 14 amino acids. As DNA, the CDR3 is TGTGCCAGCAGTCCCTGGCGGAACACCGGGGAGCTGTTTTTT. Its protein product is CASSPWRNTGELFF.

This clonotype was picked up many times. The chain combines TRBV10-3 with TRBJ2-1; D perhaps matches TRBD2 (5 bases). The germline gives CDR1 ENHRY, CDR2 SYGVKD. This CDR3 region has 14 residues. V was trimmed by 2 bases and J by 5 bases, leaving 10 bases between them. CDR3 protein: CAISETLVDNEQFF. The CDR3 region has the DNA TGTGCCATCAGTGAGACACTAGTTGACAATGAGCAGTTCTTC.

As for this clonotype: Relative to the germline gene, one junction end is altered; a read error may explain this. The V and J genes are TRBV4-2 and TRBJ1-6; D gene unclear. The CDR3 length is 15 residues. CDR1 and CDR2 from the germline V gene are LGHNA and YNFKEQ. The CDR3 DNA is TGTGCCAGCATCCAAGAGGAGGGCTCCTTGGTTTCCCTCCACTTT. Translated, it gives CASIQEEGSLVSLHF.

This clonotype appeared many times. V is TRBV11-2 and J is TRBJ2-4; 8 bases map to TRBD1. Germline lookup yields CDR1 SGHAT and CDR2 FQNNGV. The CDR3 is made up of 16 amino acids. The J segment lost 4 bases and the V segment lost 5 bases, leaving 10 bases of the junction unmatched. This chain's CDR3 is CASSPRTGQGKNIQYF. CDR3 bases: TGTGCCAGCAGCCCCCGGACTGGACAGGGAAAAAACATTCAGTACTTC.

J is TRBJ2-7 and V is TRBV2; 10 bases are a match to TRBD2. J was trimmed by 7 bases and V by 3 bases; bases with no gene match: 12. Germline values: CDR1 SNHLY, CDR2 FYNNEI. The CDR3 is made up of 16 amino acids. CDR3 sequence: CASSDERLAGDWEQYF. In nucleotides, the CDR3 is TGTGCCAGCAGTGACGAGAGGCTAGCGGGAGATTGGGAGCAGTACTTC. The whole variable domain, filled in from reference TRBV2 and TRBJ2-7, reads EPEVTQTPSHQVTQMGQEVILRCVPISNHLYFYWYRQILGQKVEFLVSFYNNEISEKSEIFDDQFSVERPDGSNFTLKIRSTKLEDSAMYFCASSDERLAGDWEQYFGPGTRLTVT.

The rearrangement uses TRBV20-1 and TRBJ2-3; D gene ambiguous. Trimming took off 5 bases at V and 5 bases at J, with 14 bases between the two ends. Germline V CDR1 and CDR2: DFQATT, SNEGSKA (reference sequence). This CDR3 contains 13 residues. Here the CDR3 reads CSALPTLIDTQYF. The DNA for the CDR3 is TGCAGTGCTCTCCCAACCCTCATAGATACGCAGTATTTT.

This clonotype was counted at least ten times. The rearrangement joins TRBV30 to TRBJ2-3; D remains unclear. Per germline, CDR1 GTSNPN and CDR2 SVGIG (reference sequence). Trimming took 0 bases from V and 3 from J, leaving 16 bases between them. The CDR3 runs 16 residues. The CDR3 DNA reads TGTGCCTGGAGTGTACAGCTAGGGTATCGGACAGATACGCAGTATTTT. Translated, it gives CAWSVQLGYRTDTQYF.

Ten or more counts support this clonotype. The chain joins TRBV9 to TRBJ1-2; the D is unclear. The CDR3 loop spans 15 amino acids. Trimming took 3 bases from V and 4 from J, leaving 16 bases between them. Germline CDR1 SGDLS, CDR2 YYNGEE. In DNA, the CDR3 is TGTGCCAGCAGCGGAAGGGCCGCCGGGAGCTATGGCTACACCTTC. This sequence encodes CASSGRAAGSYGYTF. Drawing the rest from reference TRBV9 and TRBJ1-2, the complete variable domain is DSGVTQTPKHLITATGQRVTLRCSPRSGDLSVYWYQQSLDQGLQFLIQYYNGEERAKGNILERFSAQQFPDLHSELNLSSLELGDSALYFCASSGRAAGSYGYTFGSGTRLTVV.

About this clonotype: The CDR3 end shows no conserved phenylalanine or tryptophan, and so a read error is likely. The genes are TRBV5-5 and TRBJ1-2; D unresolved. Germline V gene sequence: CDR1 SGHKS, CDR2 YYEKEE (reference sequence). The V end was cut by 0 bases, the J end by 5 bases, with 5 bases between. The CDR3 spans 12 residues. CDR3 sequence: CASSLGGYGYTL. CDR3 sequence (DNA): TGTGCCAGCAGCTTGGGGGGATATGGCTACACCTTG.

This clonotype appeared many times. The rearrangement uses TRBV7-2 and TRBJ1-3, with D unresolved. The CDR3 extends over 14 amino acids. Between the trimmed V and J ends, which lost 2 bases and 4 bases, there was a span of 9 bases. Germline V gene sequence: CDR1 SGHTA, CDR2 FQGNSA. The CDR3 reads CASSLMGGGNTIYF. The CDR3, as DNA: TGTGCCAGCAGCTTAATGGGAGGAGGAAACACCATATATTTT. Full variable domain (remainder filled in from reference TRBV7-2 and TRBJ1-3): GAGVSQSPSNKVTEKGKDVELRCDPISGHTALYWYRQSLGQGLEFLIYFQGNSAPDKSGLPSDRFSAERTGGSVSTLTIQRTQQEDSAVYLCASSLMGGGNTIYFGEGSWLTVV.

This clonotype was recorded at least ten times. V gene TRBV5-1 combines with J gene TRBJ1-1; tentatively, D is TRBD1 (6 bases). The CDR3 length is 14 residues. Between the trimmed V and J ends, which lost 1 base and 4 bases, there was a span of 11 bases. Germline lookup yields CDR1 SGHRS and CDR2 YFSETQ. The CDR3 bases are TGCGCCAGCAGCTTGCGGCCAGGGGCCACTGAAGCTTTCTTT. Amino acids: CASSLRPGATEAFF.

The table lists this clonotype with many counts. The CDR3 DNA reads TGTGCCAGCAGCTTTGGACTAGCGGGCGGTTTCTCCTACGAGCAGTACTTC. It specifies CASSFGLAGGFSYEQYF. The chain recombines TRBV7-2 with TRBJ2-7; 11 bases are shared with TRBD2. J was trimmed by 0 bases and V by 3 bases; bases with no gene match: 7. This CDR3 is built from 17 residues. Germline CDR1 reads SGHTA; CDR2 reads FQGNSA.

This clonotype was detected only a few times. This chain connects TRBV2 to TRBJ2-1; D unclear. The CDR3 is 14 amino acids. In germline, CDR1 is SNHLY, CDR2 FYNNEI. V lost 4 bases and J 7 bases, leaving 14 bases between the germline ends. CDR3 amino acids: CASSASGVRNEQFF. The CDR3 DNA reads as TGTGCCAGCAGTGCGTCAGGTGTTCGAAATGAGCAGTTCTTC.

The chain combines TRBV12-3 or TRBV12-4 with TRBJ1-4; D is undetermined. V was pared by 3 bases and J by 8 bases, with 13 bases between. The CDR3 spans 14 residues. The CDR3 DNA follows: TGTGCCAGCAGTTTGTTCGCCTTAGGGGAAAAACTGTTTTTT. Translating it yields CASSLFALGEKLFF.

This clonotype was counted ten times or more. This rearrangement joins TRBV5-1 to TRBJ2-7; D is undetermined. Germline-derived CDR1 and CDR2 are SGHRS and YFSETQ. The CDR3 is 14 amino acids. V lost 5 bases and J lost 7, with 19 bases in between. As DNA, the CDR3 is TGCGCCAGCAGTCATAGGCCTGGCGGCGAGGAGCAGTACTTC. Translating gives CASSHRPGGEEQYF.

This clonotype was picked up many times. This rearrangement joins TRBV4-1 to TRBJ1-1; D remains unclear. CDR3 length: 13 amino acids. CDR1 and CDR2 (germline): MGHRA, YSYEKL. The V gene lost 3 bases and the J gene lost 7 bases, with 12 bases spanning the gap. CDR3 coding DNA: TGCGCCAGCAGCCATCTGGGGATAGTTGAAGCTTTCTTT. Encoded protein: CASSHLGIVEAFF.

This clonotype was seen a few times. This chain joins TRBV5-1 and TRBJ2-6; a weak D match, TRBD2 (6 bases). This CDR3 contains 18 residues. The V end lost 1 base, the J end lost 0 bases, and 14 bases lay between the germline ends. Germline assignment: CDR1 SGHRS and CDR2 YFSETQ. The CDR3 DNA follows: TGCGCCAGCAGCTTGATCTGGGGGGACCCCTCTGGGGCCAACGTCCTGACTTTC. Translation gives CASSLIWGDPSGANVLTF.

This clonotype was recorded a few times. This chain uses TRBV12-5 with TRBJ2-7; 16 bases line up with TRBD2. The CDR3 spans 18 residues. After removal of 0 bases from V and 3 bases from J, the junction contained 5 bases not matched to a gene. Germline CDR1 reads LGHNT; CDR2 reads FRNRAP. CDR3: CASGLVPGLAGGLYEQYF. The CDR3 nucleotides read TGTGCTAGTGGTTTGGTACCGGGACTAGCGGGAGGGCTCTACGAGCAGTACTTC.

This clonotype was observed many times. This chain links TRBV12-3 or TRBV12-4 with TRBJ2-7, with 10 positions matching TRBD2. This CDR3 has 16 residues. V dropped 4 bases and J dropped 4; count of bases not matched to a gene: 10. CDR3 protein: CASSSPTSGDFYEQYF. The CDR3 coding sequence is TGTGCCAGCAGTTCTCCTACTAGCGGGGACTTTTACGAGCAGTACTTC.

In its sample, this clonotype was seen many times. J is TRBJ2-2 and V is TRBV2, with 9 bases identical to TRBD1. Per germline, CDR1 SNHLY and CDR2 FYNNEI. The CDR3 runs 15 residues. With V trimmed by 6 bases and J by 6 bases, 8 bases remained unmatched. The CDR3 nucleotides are TGTGCCAGCAGCCAACAGGGGGCTCGAGCCGGGGAGCTGTTTTTT. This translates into CASSQQGARAGELFF.